Below, one T cell receptor beta chain is given with its context. As yet, its antigen is unknown. Sampled blood was obtained at baseline, cycle 4 day 1, and cycle 7 day 1. Trimming removed 6 bases from V and 3 bases from J, with 9 bases in between. The CDR3 spans 13 residues. In germline, CDR1 is SGDLS, CDR2 YYNGEE. The sample belongs to a study of OX40 agonist ivuxolimab in advanced cancers. Study-level points and caveats: Expanded clones were, on average, more numerous in CD8+ T cells than in CD4+. Part of the nonresponder group also had normalized T-cell clonal expansion that was low.

Some clones are missing from TCRdb's copy, which holds only in-frame ones; the method was immunoSEQ multiplex PCR. This table holds about 96,000 clones, about 80% found once. The clonotype was recovered from an adult with an advanced solid tumor such as melanoma, head and neck, liver or kidney cancer. Sequenced material: CD4+ or CD8+ T cells sorted from blood, taken in a trial of the OX40 agonist ivuxolimab. The V and J genes are TRBV9 and TRBJ2-2; weak D call: TRBD2 (6 bases). CDR3 nucleotide sequence: TGTGCCAGCACCGGGGACTACACCGGGGAGCTGTTTTTT. It translates to CASTGDYTGELFF.